This T cell receptor (beta chain) was retrieved from a study of response to subunit inactivated influenza vaccine. From the RT-PCR reads, TCRdb called clonotypes with MiXCR, one entry per CDR3 protein. The table has 530,000 or so distinct CDR3 sequences, 10% to 15% seen once. The CDR3 covers 15 residues. Germline trimming cut 6 bases from V and 8 bases from J; bases unmatched to any gene: 10. The germline V gene encodes CDR1 DFQATT and CDR2 SNEGSKA (reference sequence). The chain combines TRBV20-1 with TRBJ1-4, with TRBD1 identical over 12 bases. The sequence derives from a man between 45 and 60 years old who received an inactivated influenza vaccine. Source: PBMCs from blood, taken on the day of vaccination. CDR3 protein: CSARDRGRVGEKLFF. The CDR3 region has the DNA TGCAGTGCAAGGGACAGGGGGCGAGTTGGGGAAAAACTGTTTTTT.